The 9 T cell receptor beta chains reported below all come from one sample, sequenced in a study of cytomegalovirus exposure and HLA in healthy donors. PCR used 60 Vbeta primers and 13 Jbeta primers. Using immunoSEQ multiplex PCR, the repertoire was profiled, and TCRdb retains in-frame clones only, with some absent. The sample yields about 140,000 clones, 65% to 90% seen once. Sequencing was performed on PBMCs. These receptors all come from a female donor in good health and CMV-seronegative.

The CDR3 DNA reads as TGTGCCAGCAGAGAGAATCAGCCCCAGCATTTT. It yields the protein CASRENQPQHF. The V gene is TRBV2, the J gene TRBJ1-5; D not resolved. V was trimmed by 6 bases and J by 4 bases, leaving 4 bases between them. The CDR3 totals 11 residues. CDR1 and CDR2 (germline): SNHLY, FYNNEI.

A word on this clone: This is likely a read error, given that the CDR3 carries no conserved phenylalanine or tryptophan at its end. The rearrangement joins TRBV30 to TRBJ1-4; 12 bases match TRBD1. This CDR3 contains 17 residues. Germline V gives CDR1 GTSNPN, CDR2 SVGIG (reference sequence). J lost 8 bases, V lost 1 base, and 11 bases had no gene match. The CDR3 sequence: CAWSGGDRGPVIEKLFV. The CDR3 coding sequence is TGTGCCTGGAGTGGCGGGGACAGGGGGCCGGTGATCGAAAAACTGTTTGTT.

Only one count was recorded for this clone. This chain links TRBV28 with TRBJ1-2; no definite D call. Germline assignment: CDR1 MDHEN and CDR2 SYDVKM. V lost 10 bases and J lost 0, with 18 bases in between. CDR3 length: 15 residues. The CDR3 sequence is CATWGGRISNYGYTF. CDR3 bases: TGTGCCACTTGGGGTGGGAGGATCTCTAACTATGGCTACACCTTC.

The CDR3 DNA reads TGTGCCAGCAGACTACTCGGGATTTCCTACGAGCAGTACTTC. This gives the protein CASRLLGISYEQYF. The J gene is TRBJ2-7, the V gene TRBV28; tentatively, D is TRBD2 (5 bases). This CDR3 region has 14 residues. Germline V CDR1 and CDR2: MDHEN, SYDVKM. The V end lost 6 bases, the J end lost 1 base, and 13 bases lay between the germline ends.

The chain carries TRBV27 and TRBJ2-1, with TRBD2 matching 9 bases. This CDR3 contains 16 residues. V trimming: 6 bases; J trimming: 6 bases; junction bases outside the gene matches: 12. The germline V gene encodes CDR1 MNHEY and CDR2 SMNVEV (reference sequence). The chain's CDR3 is CASSWISGSPFNEQFF. CDR3 DNA: TGTGCCAGCAGCTGGATTAGCGGGAGTCCCTTCAATGAGCAGTTCTTC.

The table lists this clone with a count of one. This chain connects TRBV5-6 to TRBJ2-2; 10 bases fit TRBD2. The CDR3 length is 18 residues. V was pared by 3 bases and J by 6 bases, with 14 bases of the junction left unmatched. Germline V CDR1 and CDR2: SGHDT, YYEEEE. The CDR3 spells CASSSAGSGRWSAGELFF. The CDR3 DNA sequence: TGTGCCAGCAGCTCAGCGGGTAGCGGGAGGTGGAGCGCCGGGGAGCTGTTTTTT.

The rearrangement joins TRBV7-2 to TRBJ1-1; no clear D. CDR3 length: 13 amino acids. The germline gives CDR1 SGHTA, CDR2 FQGNSA. V was trimmed by 5 bases and J by 5 bases, leaving 12 bases between them. The CDR3 loop reads CASSLNPGTEAFF. CDR3 sequence (DNA): TGTGCCAGCAGCCTGAACCCGGGGACTGAAGCTTTCTTT.

The rearrangement links TRBV6-1 to TRBJ2-5, with D perhaps matching TRBD2 (6 bases). This CDR3 has 15 residues. Looked up from germline, CDR1 is MNHNS and CDR2 is SASEGT. V lost 5 bases and J 4 bases, leaving 17 bases between the germline ends. CDR3 in amino acids: CASSPRREGGETQYF. The CDR3 DNA follows: TGTGCCAGCAGTCCAAGGCGGGAAGGAGGAGAGACCCAGTACTTC.

This rearrangement joins TRBV7-9 to TRBJ2-1; 7 nucleotides agree with TRBD1. From germline, CDR1 is SEHNR and CDR2 FQNEAQ (reference sequence). The CDR3 contains 13 residues. V lost 6 bases to trimming and J lost 8 bases; unmatched junction nucleotides: 7. The CDR3 DNA reads as TGTGCCAGCAGAGGGGGCGGAGGTGATGAGCAGTTCTTC. Residues: CASRGGGGDEQFF.